One sample yielded the 29 T cell receptor beta chains listed below, sequenced in a study of blood T cell repertoires in COVID-19. Profiling relied on immunoSEQ multiplex PCR, and the TCRdb table lists in-frame clones only, not all of them. The repertoire consists of 450,000 to 500,000 clones, with approximately 83% occurring once and the leading ten covering 3% to 3.5%. The sequenced material came from peripheral blood. These receptors were obtained from a human donor in a cohort sampled during active COVID-19.

The chain couples TRBV6-1 to TRBJ2-5, with a possible D match to TRBD2 (6 bases). This CDR3 has 16 amino acids. Germline lookup yields CDR1 MNHNS and CDR2 SASEGT. Trimming pared 4 bases from V and 4 bases from J, leaving 19 bases between. Here the CDR3 reads CASSVQIAVEGETQYF. The CDR3 DNA reads as TGTGCCAGCAGTGTCCAAATAGCGGTCGAGGGAGAGACCCAGTACTTC.

This sequence joins TRBV6-2 or TRBV6-3 and TRBJ1-1, with 8 bases that match TRBD1. The V segment lost 6 bases and the J segment 6 bases; nucleotides outside the gene matches: 9. CDR3 length: 14 amino acids. Germline loops: CDR1 MNHEY, CDR2 SVGEGT. CDR3 sequence: CASSLPGQVSEAFF. The DNA of the CDR3 is TGTGCCAGCAGCTTACCGGGACAGGTCTCTGAAGCTTTCTTT.

The rearrangement joins TRBV24-1 to TRBJ1-5; a weak D match, TRBD1 (6 bases). Germline V CDR1 and CDR2: KGHDR, SFDVKD. There are 13 residues in the CDR3. V shed 4 bases and J shed 7 bases, with 10 bases lying between them. CDR3 protein: CATSERQGQPQHF. In nucleotides, the CDR3 is TGTGCCACCAGTGAGCGTCAGGGGCAGCCCCAGCATTTT.

The genes are TRBV5-5 and TRBJ2-1; D perhaps matches TRBD1 (5 bases). V gave up 4 bases and J gave up 0 bases, with 14 bases separating them. The CDR3 sequence is 16 residues long. CDR1 is SGHKS and CDR2 is YYEKEE in the germline V gene (reference sequence). CDR3: CASSPEDTRSYNEQFF. The CDR3 nucleotides read TGTGCCAGCAGCCCAGAGGACACCCGCTCCTACAATGAGCAGTTCTTC.

The V and J genes are TRBV19 and TRBJ2-3; a weak D match, TRBD1 (5 bases). The CDR3 contains 15 residues. With 5 bases removed from V and 2 bases from J, the gap between germline ends came to 14 bases. Germline V CDR1 and CDR2: LNHDA, SQIVND (reference sequence). The CDR3 is CASSPGRVVTDTQYF. The CDR3 bases are TGTGCCAGTAGTCCCGGCAGGGTAGTCACAGATACGCAGTATTTT.

CDR3 bases: TGTGCCAGCAGCCTAACGGGAGGGGCAGTGGGGGAGCTGTTTTTT. Amino acid sequence: CASSLTGGAVGELFF. The chain employs TRBV2 and TRBJ2-2; 8 nucleotides agree with TRBD2. V was pared by 6 bases and J by 8 bases, with 11 bases of the junction left unmatched. The CDR3 has 15 amino acids. CDR1 is SNHLY, CDR2 FYNNEI, per germline.

The V and J genes are TRBV7-9 and TRBJ2-5; a possible D gene is TRBD1 (5 bases). This CDR3 has 16 residues. The germline V gene has CDR1 SEHNR and CDR2 FQNEAQ (reference sequence). V lost 1 base and J 2 bases, leaving 14 bases between the germline ends. CDR3 bases: TGTGCCAGCAGCTTAGGGAATGCAGGGAAACAAGAGACCCAGTACTTC. It encodes CASSLGNAGKQETQYF.

The rearrangement links TRBV5-8 to TRBJ2-7; D perhaps matches TRBD2 (5 bases). V gave up 6 bases and J gave up 2 bases, with 9 bases separating them. This CDR3 contains 12 residues. Germline CDR1 reads SGHTS; CDR2 reads YDEGEE. The CDR3 DNA reads as TGTGCCAGCAACGCGGGCCCCTACGAGCAGTACTTC. This gives the protein CASNAGPYEQYF.

The V call is TRBV2, the J call TRBJ2-3; 13 nucleotides match TRBD2. Germline assignment: CDR1 SNHLY and CDR2 FYNNEI. With 4 bases clipped from V and 1 base from J, the junction kept 14 bases outside the gene matches. The CDR3 loop spans 20 amino acids. The CDR3, as DNA: TGTGCCAGCAGTGTCGGGACTAGCGGGAACAATCTTTTCCGCACAGATACGCAGTATTTT. Translation gives CASSVGTSGNNLFRTDTQYF.

The CDR3 is CASRLLPSTDTQYF. The CDR3 nucleotides read TGTGCCAGCAGATTACTCCCCAGCACAGATACGCAGTATTTT. The V call is TRBV6-5, the J call TRBJ2-3; D gene ambiguous. From germline, CDR1 is MNHEY and CDR2 SVGAGI. V lost 6 bases and J 0 bases, leaving 10 bases between the germline ends. The CDR3 is 14 residues long.

The gene calls are TRBV23-1 and TRBJ1-6; TRBD1 might be the D (6 bases). TRBV23-1 falls under the ORF class, with uncertain function. The CDR3 is 14 amino acids. V lost 8 bases to trimming and J lost 4 bases, with 12 bases between them. The CDR3 coding sequence is TGCGCCAGCTCCAAGACAGGTTATAATTCACCCCTCCACTTT. It yields the protein CASSKTGYNSPLHF.

The chain is built from TRBV3-1 (or the pseudogene TRBV3-2) and TRBJ2-7, with D unresolved. Germline-derived CDR1 and CDR2 are LGHDT and YNNKEL (reference sequence). Trimming removed 0 bases from V and 4 bases from J, with 7 bases in between. The CDR3 is 13 residues long. Here the CDR3 DNA reads TGTGCCAGCAGCCAAGACACGACTTACGAGCAGTACTTC. This gives the protein CASSQDTTYEQYF.

The V and J genes are TRBV11-2 and TRBJ1-5, with D uncertain. Trimming shortened V by 1 base and J by 3 bases, and 7 bases separated the two germline ends. CDR1 SGHAT and CDR2 FQNNGV come from the germline V gene. There are 14 residues in the CDR3. The DNA of the CDR3 is TGTGCCAGCAGCTTAGCAGGTACCAATCAGCCCCAGCATTTT. It specifies CASSLAGTNQPQHF.

The genes are TRBV27 and TRBJ2-3; 10 bases align to TRBD1. J lost 3 bases, V lost 5 bases, and 5 bases had no gene match. This CDR3 contains 15 residues. CDR1 and CDR2 from the germline V gene are MNHEY and SMNVEV (reference sequence). For the CDR3, the DNA is TGTGCCAGCAGTCGGGGACAGGGGACAACAGATACGCAGTATTTT. This gives the protein CASSRGQGTTDTQYF.

This clone was observed a few times. At one of its ends the junction is not consistent with the germline gene, which may arise from a read error. The chain uses TRBV7-7 and TRBJ2-2, with a possible D match to TRBD2 (6 bases). The CDR3 contains 16 residues. Germline V gene data show CDR1 as SSHAT and CDR2 as FNYEAQ (reference sequence). CDR3 in DNA: TGTGCTAGCATCTACCGCACCGGGAGCAACACCGGGGAGCTGTTTTTT. Residues: CASIYRTGSNTGELFF.

In its sample, this clone was seen once. The V and J genes are TRBV19 and TRBJ1-2, with unresolved D. Germline V gene data show CDR1 as LNHDA and CDR2 as SQIVND (reference sequence). Trimming shortened V by 4 bases and J by 0 bases, and 12 bases separated the two germline ends. The CDR3 is 15 residues long. Here the CDR3 reads CASSSGSAANYGYTF. The CDR3 region has the DNA TGTGCCAGTAGTAGCGGATCCGCCGCTAACTATGGCTACACCTTC.

This chain joins TRBV12-3 or TRBV12-4 and TRBJ2-1; D is undetermined. Trimming removed 7 bases from V and 0 bases from J, with 7 bases in between. The CDR3 sequence is 13 residues long. DNA for the CDR3: TGTGCCAGCAAAAGCCGCTCCTACAATGAGCAGTTCTTC. It translates to CASKSRSYNEQFF.

The chain uses TRBV5-1 and TRBJ2-6; 7 positions agree with TRBD1. V dropped 6 bases and J dropped 1; count of bases not matched to a gene: 7. The CDR3 is 16 residues long. Germline V gene sequence: CDR1 SGHRS, CDR2 YFSETQ. The CDR3 sequence: CASTDRSGSGANVLTF. CDR3 bases: TGCGCCAGCACGGACAGGTCGGGGTCTGGGGCCAACGTCCTGACTTTC.

CDR3 sequence reads: CASSPQRPSYEQYF. In DNA, the CDR3 is TGTGCCAGCAGTCCCCAGCGGCCCTCCTACGAGCAGTACTTC. The chain is built from TRBV27 and TRBJ2-7; D is possibly TRBD2 (5 bases). CDR3 length: 14 residues. Trimming removed 5 bases at V and 0 bases at J, with 11 bases between. Germline V lookup: CDR1 MNHEY, CDR2 SMNVEV (reference sequence).

The chain links TRBV28 to TRBJ1-2, with a possible D match to TRBD1 (6 bases). Germline CDR1 MDHEN, CDR2 SYDVKM. The CDR3 contains 15 residues. V was clipped by 9 bases and J by 1 base, with 18 bases between them. Written as DNA, the CDR3 is TGTGCCAGTTGCCAGGGCCGGGACATTAACTATGGCTACACCTTC. This codes for CASCQGRDINYGYTF.

The V gene is TRBV5-8, the J gene TRBJ2-3; no clear D. The CDR3 is 11 amino acids. CDR1 SGHTS and CDR2 YDEGEE come from the germline V gene. V lost 1 base to trimming and J lost 8 bases, with 5 bases between them. CDR3 region: CASSLHGTQYF. DNA of the CDR3: TGTGCCAGCAGCTTGCACGGTACGCAGTATTTT.

The CDR3 DNA reads TGTGCCAGCAGCGACGGACAGGGACTTAACGGCTACACCTTC. Encoded protein: CASSDGQGLNGYTF. The V call is TRBV11-3, the J call TRBJ1-2; 8 bases match TRBD1. Per the germline V gene, CDR1 is SGHNT and CDR2 is YENEEA. V shed 5 bases and J 8 bases; nucleotides not matched to a gene: 10. There are 14 residues in the CDR3.

This clone was seen only once. The chain combines TRBV30 with TRBJ2-5; TRBD2 matches at 11 bases. Unmatched junction bases numbered 2, after V lost 6 bases and J lost 2 bases. The germline CDR1 and CDR2 sequences are GTSNPN and SVGIG (reference sequence). The CDR3 loop spans 13 amino acids. CDR3 DNA: TGTGCCTGTGGGACTAGCGGTCAAGAGACCCAGTACTTC. This gives the protein CACGTSGQETQYF.

This clone appeared a few times. J is TRBJ1-5 and V is TRBV7-8; D gene ambiguous. Germline CDR1 SGHVS, CDR2 FQNEAQ. This CDR3 is 17 amino acids long. V lost 3 bases and J 0 bases, leaving 15 bases between the germline ends. The CDR3 is CASSFRVGDTSNQPQHF. For the CDR3, the DNA is TGTGCCAGCAGCTTCAGAGTGGGAGACACTAGCAATCAGCCCCAGCATTTT.

The V and J genes are TRBV2 and TRBJ2-3; D unresolved. Germline-derived CDR1 and CDR2 are SNHLY and FYNNEI. The CDR3 spans 12 residues. The V end was cut by 5 bases, the J end by 7 bases, with 10 bases between. CDR3 region: CASSPGRNTQYF. Written as DNA, the CDR3 is TGTGCCAGCAGTCCCGGCAGGAATACGCAGTATTTT.

The chain combines TRBV6-4 with TRBJ2-1, with 7 positions matching TRBD1. The CDR3 sequence is 11 residues long. The V and J ends lost 10 bases and 6 bases, in that order; junction bases with no gene match: 3. Per germline, CDR1 MRHNA and CDR2 SNTAGT. CDR3 sequence (DNA): TGTGCCAACTCAGGGGGCAATGAGCAGTTCTTC. Its protein is CANSGGNEQFF.

The chain couples TRBV9 to TRBJ2-3, with 8 bases aligning to TRBD2. After removal of 4 bases from V and 2 bases from J, the junction contained 9 bases not matched to a gene. CDR1 is SGDLS, CDR2 YYNGEE, per germline. The CDR3 is made up of 16 amino acids. The CDR3 DNA is TGTGCCAGCAGCCCCAAGCGGGAGAGCCCCACAGATACGCAGTATTTT. This gives the protein CASSPKRESPTDTQYF.

The V gene is TRBV5-1, the J gene TRBJ1-4; 9 bases are a match to TRBD1. V lost 2 bases, J lost 8 bases, and 10 bases stayed unmatched. Per the germline V gene, CDR1 is SGHRS and CDR2 is YFSETQ. The CDR3 runs to 16 residues. CDR3 bases: TGCGCCAGCAGCTTAGGAAACAGGGGGCGAGAAGAAAAACTGTTTTTT. It is translated as CASSLGNRGREEKLFF. Full variable domain (remainder filled in from reference TRBV5-1 and TRBJ1-4): KAGVTQTPRYLIKTRGQQVTLSCSPISGHRSVSWYQQTPGQGLQFLFEYFSETQRNKGNFPGRFSGRQFSNSRSEMNVSTLELGDSALYLCASSLGNRGREEKLFFGSGTQLSVL.

The gene calls are TRBV5-1 and TRBJ2-3; a possible D gene is TRBD2 (5 bases). Germline CDR1 and CDR2: SGHRS and YFSETQ. This CDR3 contains 16 residues. V lost 0 bases to trimming and J lost 2 bases, with 13 bases between them. The CDR3 is CASSLAGLIYTDTQYF. CDR3 nucleotide sequence: TGCGCCAGCAGCTTGGCCGGACTCATTTACACAGATACGCAGTATTTT. The variable domain in full, completed from reference TRBV5-1 and TRBJ2-3, reads KAGVTQTPRYLIKTRGQQVTLSCSPISGHRSVSWYQQTPGQGLQFLFEYFSETQRNKGNFPGRFSGRQFSNSRSEMNVSTLELGDSALYLCASSLAGLIYTDTQYFGPGTRLTVL.